This section outlines one T cell receptor beta chain sequence together with its context. The antigen is not known. The V segment lost 0 bases and the J segment 2 bases; nucleotides outside the gene matches: 8. The length of the CDR3 is 17 residues. The V gene's germline CDR1 is SGHTA and CDR2 FQGNSA. This specimen belongs to a study of Graves' ophthalmopathy and Graves' hyperthyroidism. Study details: Specimen type is peripheral blood, obtained at initial diagnosis before any treatment. The study's findings and limits: A 13-signature model separated ophthalmopathy from stable hyperthyroidism, reaching approximately 88% sensitivity and roughly 82% specificity cross-validated. The blood repertoire also included most expanded thyroid clonotypes above 0.001 frequency.

Donors with ophthalmopathy: moderate-to-severe activity, CAS ≥3, NOSPECS ≥4, duration under 3 months. Amplification targeted the TCR beta CDR3 regions, with RNA transcripts as the source material. HTBI primers were employed in first-round RT-PCR, then a second-round multiplex PCR followed. TCRdb used MiXCR to reprocess the multiplex PCR reads, holding one entry per CDR3 protein. The table lists 600,000 to 700,000 distinct CDR3 sequences, 35% to 50% of them singletons. Sequencing used peripheral blood. The receptor comes from an adult man with Graves' ophthalmopathy. The V call is TRBV7-2, the J call TRBJ1-2; 8 bases agree with TRBD1. CDR3 residues: CASSLAWTGLANYGYTF. DNA for the CDR3: TGTGCCAGCAGCTTAGCGTGGACAGGGTTGGCGAACTATGGCTACACCTTC. The full variable domain, in which reference TRBV7-2 and TRBJ1-2 provide the parts outside the CDR3, is GAGVSQSPSNKVTEKGKDVELRCDPISGHTALYWYRQSLGQGLEFLIYFQGNSAPDKSGLPSDRFSAERTGGSVSTLTIQRTQQEDSAVYLCASSLAWTGLANYGYTFGSGTRLTVV.